Each of the 9 T cell receptor beta chains below was sequenced from the same sample in a study of Tregs in tolerant kidney transplant recipients. Sequenced by immunoSEQ multiplex PCR; TCRdb stores in-frame clones only, minus some. The sample holds about 110,000 clones, 90% seen once. The sample in question was CD4+ T cells from blood, obtained before the transplant. All receptors derive from a human donor who received a combined kidney and bone marrow transplant.

This clone was detected only once. This chain uses TRBV11-2 with TRBJ1-1; D is perhaps TRBD1 (5 bases). Deletions cut 2 bases from V and 8 bases from J, with 15 bases between. Looked up from germline, CDR1 is SGHAT and CDR2 is FQNNGV. The CDR3 spans 14 residues. DNA of the CDR3: TGTGCCAGCAGCTTAATTCTTGGGGCCACGGAAGCTTTCTTT. Protein: CASSLILGATEAFF.

The chain is built from TRBV4-3 and TRBJ2-3; 7 bases are shared with TRBD1. The V gene end was trimmed by 1 base and the J gene end by 2 bases; junction bases not matched to a gene: 6. Germline V gene lookup returns CDR1 LGHNA and CDR2 YSLEER. CDR3 length: 16 amino acids. This CDR3 reads CASSQVPGTVTDTQYF. The CDR3 DNA is TGCGCCAGCAGCCAAGTCCCAGGGACAGTCACAGATACGCAGTATTTT.

The V call is TRBV19, the J call TRBJ2-2, with 7 positions matching TRBD1. V shed 7 bases and J 2 bases; nucleotides not matched to a gene: 4. Germline CDR1 and CDR2: LNHDA and SQIVND (reference sequence). CDR3 size: 14 residues. This CDR3 is CASTGQRNTGELFF. The CDR3 DNA reads TGTGCCAGTACGGGACAGAGAAACACCGGGGAGCTGTTTTTT.

The chain is built from TRBV7-2 and TRBJ2-7, with TRBD2 matching 9 bases. This CDR3 contains 15 residues. Germline assignment: CDR1 SGHTA and CDR2 FQGNSA. V was pared by 3 bases and J by 3 bases, with 6 bases of the junction left unmatched. The CDR3 reads CASSLAGGLLYEQYF. The CDR3 DNA reads as TGTGCCAGCAGCTTGGCGGGGGGGTTACTCTACGAGCAGTACTTC. The whole variable domain, remainder taken from reference TRBV7-2 and TRBJ2-7, is GAGVSQSPSNKVTEKGKDVELRCDPISGHTALYWYRQSLGQGLEFLIYFQGNSAPDKSGLPSDRFSAERTGGSVSTLTIQRTQQEDSAVYLCASSLAGGLLYEQYFGPGTRLTVT.

V is TRBV7-9 and J is TRBJ2-1, with a tentative D call TRBD2 (6 bases). The germline V gene encodes CDR1 SEHNR and CDR2 FQNEAQ (reference sequence). V gave up 5 bases and J gave up 5 bases, with 16 bases separating them. CDR3 length equals 15 residues. CDR3 amino acids: CASSPPRGADNEQFF. The CDR3 coding sequence is TGTGCCAGCAGCCCCCCACGCGGGGCCGACAATGAGCAGTTCTTC.

V usage is TRBV5-6 and J usage is TRBJ1-2; TRBD1 is a possible D gene (6 bases). V gave up 1 base and J gave up 4 bases, with 20 bases separating them. Germline lookup yields CDR1 SGHDT and CDR2 YYEEEE. The CDR3 runs to 17 residues. CDR3 nucleotide sequence: TGTGCCAGCAGCTTGCCGAATCCCCTAGGGGGGGGCTATGGCTACACCTTC. It translates to CASSLPNPLGGGYGYTF.

This chain connects TRBV27 to TRBJ2-3, with D perhaps matching TRBD2 (6 bases). The CDR3 runs 16 residues. Trimming shortened V by 5 bases and J by 1 base, and 16 bases separated the two germline ends. Per the germline V gene, CDR1 is MNHEY and CDR2 is SMNVEV (reference sequence). The CDR3 DNA reads TGTGCCAGCAGTCCCCAGCGGGCAACAGGCACAGATACGCAGTATTTT. Translating gives CASSPQRATGTDTQYF.

The chain carries TRBV7-8 and TRBJ1-2; 8 nucleotides match TRBD1. The CDR3 length is 12 residues. V lost 5 bases to trimming and J lost 8 bases; unmatched junction nucleotides: 4. Per germline, CDR1 SGHVS and CDR2 FQNEAQ. This chain's CDR3 is CASSETGEGYTF. The CDR3 DNA reads TGTGCCAGCAGCGAGACAGGGGAGGGCTACACCTTC. The full variable domain, rest sourced from reference TRBV7-8 and TRBJ1-2, is GAGVSQSPRYKVAKRGQDVALRCDPISGHVSLFWYQQALGQGPEFLTYFQNEAQLDKSGLPSDRFFAERPEGSVSTLKIQRTQQEDSAVYLCASSETGEGYTFGSGTRLTVV.

This clone was counted a single time. V and J are TRBV6-1 and TRBJ1-4; D is uncertain. CDR1 MNHNS and CDR2 SASEGT come from the germline V gene. Trimming took 7 bases from V and 8 from J, leaving 14 bases between them. This CDR3 is 13 amino acids long. This chain's CDR3 is CASISPGWEKLFF. CDR3 nucleotides: TGTGCCAGCATCTCGCCGGGGTGGGAAAAACTGTTTTTT.